The present T cell receptor (beta chain) was sequenced within a study of regulatory T cells in long-lasting Graves disease. Study-level results: Researchers reported studying only peripheral blood, not thyroid tissue.

CDR3 length: 15 amino acids. V shed 8 bases and J 4 bases; nucleotides not matched to a gene: 8. This clonotype was seen many times. The antigen is not known. Time point meaning: newly diagnosed GD, antithyroid drugs for less than 3 months. Scientists built the TCR library using RNA that was extracted from PBMCs. To make TCR beta libraries, researchers used iRepertoire HTBI primers and Arm-PCR of CDR3 regions. TCRdb processed the multiplex PCR reads anew with MiXCR; each CDR3 protein has one entry. This sample has about 220,000 distinct CDR3 sequences, with roughly 20% found just once. These data were also filed under a second study, of T cells in Graves' hyperthyroidism and ophthalmopathy. From that report: The model forecast ophthalmopathy, anticipating it by a median around 6.9 months before onset.

The sequence was obtained from a woman in her twenties or thirties with Graves disease. Material: peripheral blood mononuclear cells (PBMCs), obtained at new diagnosis, from a patient treated with antithyroid drugs. The rearrangement joins TRBV12-3 or TRBV12-4 to TRBJ1-6; 7 bases agree with TRBD1. CDR3 DNA: TGTGCCAGCCGACGAGCACAGGGGTATAATTCACCCCTCCACTTT. This sequence encodes CASRRAQGYNSPLHF.